These 6 T cell receptor delta chains were sequenced from one sample in a study of γδ T cells in repeated Plasmodium falciparum infection. Flow sorting of PBMC yielded separate Vgamma9/Vdelta2+ and Vdelta2-negative gammadelta T cell populations for bulk repertoire analysis. TCRdb re-called the multiplex PCR reads using CATT. The table includes over 45,000 delta-chain clones, 1.6% detected once. Input material: gamma-delta T cells from blood. The receptors derive from a pool of human donors (malaria-infected and uninfected, not separated).

In regard to this clone: One end of the junction varies from germline; a read error may be responsible. The CDR3 spells CALVELKLVGLPPIVDKLIF. The CDR3, as DNA: TGTGCTCTTGTGGAACTAAAACTGGTGGGCCTTCCCCCGATAGTCGATAAACTCATCTTT. The chain links TRDV1 to TRDJ1; D perhaps matches TRDD2 (6 bases). TCRdb records no J gene; here it was assigned by comparing the DNA to germline. The CDR3 covers 20 residues. Germline CDR1 is TSWWSYY and CDR2 is QGS.

As for this clone: One base separates it from a far larger clone, so it is likely a read error. This CDR3 is also generated by other DNA sequences in the sample. The chain is built from TRDV1 and TRDJ1; TRDD3 matches 12 bases. Here the J gene came from matching the DNA to germline, since TCRdb omits it. Germline CDR1 TSWWSYY, CDR2 QGS. This CDR3 has 23 amino acids. V gave up 5 bases and J gave up 8 bases; unmatched junction bases: 33. The CDR3, as DNA: TGTGCTCTTGGGTCAGACCTCCCGGGGATCCACTGGGGGATACCAGGGCCCCCCCGGAAACTCATCTTT. Translated: CALGSDLPGIHWGIPGPPRKLIF.

This clone was detected a few times. TCRdb assigns this DNA the protein of a much larger clone, which departs from its translation at residue 14; this likely reflects a read error, and the protein shown comes from translating the DNA. J gene calling gave no result, while the V gene is TRDV1; whether TRDD3, the table's D call, matches the DNA was not checked. There are 16 residues in the CDR3. The germline gives CDR1 TSWWSYY, CDR2 QGS. This chain's CDR3 is CALGELRDTGTDKPIF. CDR3 bases: TGTGCTCTTGGGGAACTGAGGGATACGGGTACCGATAAACCCATCTTT.

This clone was found many times. The protein recorded in TCRdb matches a much larger clone and deviates from this DNA's translation at residue 13, suggesting a read error; the protein here is obtained by translating the DNA. The chain recombines TRDV1 with TRDJ1, with D maybe TRDD3 (5 bases). CDR3 length equals 18 residues. The V end lost 2 bases, the J end lost 3 bases, and 22 bases lay between the germline ends. The germline CDR1 and CDR2 sequences are TSWWSYY and QGS. The DNA of the CDR3 is TGTGCTCTTGGGGAATGCTTCTGGGAGCGAAGCTACTCCGATAAACTCATCTTT. This encodes CALGECFWERSYSDKLIF.

This clone was detected only a few times. This DNA's translation and the protein TCRdb lists, from a much larger clone, do not match at residue 12, likely due to a read error; the protein shown is translated from the DNA. The chain carries TRDV1 and TRDJ1, with TRDD3 matching over 7 bases. TCRdb is silent on the J gene; assignment here came from matching the DNA to germline. Trimming took 3 bases from V and 8 from J; bases not matched to a gene: 24. Germline V gives CDR1 TSWWSYY, CDR2 QGS. The CDR3 spans 19 residues. The CDR3 region is CALGDPWSGTGEYGVKLIF. DNA of the CDR3: TGTGCTCTTGGGGATCCGTGGTCGGGTACTGGGGAATACGGCGTAAAACTCATCTTT.

There are many counts of this clone. The chain uses TRDV1 and TRDJ1, with 10 bases matching TRDD3. J gave up 6 bases and V 4 bases, and 26 bases lay outside the gene matches. Germline lookup yields CDR1 TSWWSYY and CDR2 QGS. There are 21 residues in the CDR3. The CDR3 DNA reads TGTGCTCTTGGGGTCTCCTTCTTCTTCCTACAAGGGGGATACGCGAACTATAAACTCATCTTT. This sequence encodes CALGVSFFFLQGGYANYKLIF.